The rows below give T cell receptor beta chains drawn from one sample of a study of shared clonotypes between healthy human individuals. Sequencing was performed with immunoSEQ multiplex PCR; in TCRdb, only in-frame clones are kept and a portion is missing. The sample includes a few million clones, approximately 92% seen only once; the top ten take 0.11% to 0.15%. Sequenced sample: naive CD4+ T cells sorted from blood. The source of these receptors is a man aged 18-30 years in good health. Both conserved end residues are part of each CDR3. D genes are given only for firm matches. Rows may omit the clone size; those that give it use once, few, many or a size class.

D gene: -
V gene: TRBV7-7
J gene: TRBJ2-5
clone size: -
CDR3 DNA: TGTGCTAGCAGCCCGGTCCGGTCGGAGACCCAGTACTTC
CDR3 protein: CASSPVRSETQYF

D gene: -
V gene: TRBV5-6
J gene: TRBJ1-5
clone size: -
CDR3 DNA: TGTGCCAGCAGCTTGCGGGCACCCCTCCATCAGCCCCAGCATTTT
CDR3 protein: CASSLRAPLHQPQHF

D gene: -
V gene: TRBV7-9
J gene: TRBJ2-7
clone size: -
CDR3 DNA: TGTGCCAGCAGCTTGAGTTGGGACTTTAGAAACTACGAGCAGTACTTC
CDR3 protein: CASSLSWDFRNYEQYF

D gene: TRBD1
V gene: TRBV10-2
J gene: TRBJ2-5
clone size: -
CDR3 DNA: TGCGCCGGCTCAGGGGGCGGGGAGACCCAGTACTTC
CDR3 protein: CAGSGGGETQYF

D gene: -
V gene: TRBV11-2
J gene: TRBJ2-2
clone size: few
CDR3 DNA: TGTGCCAGCAGCCGGGCCGGCGGGGAGCTGTTTTTT
CDR3 protein: CASSRAGGELFF

D gene: -
V gene: TRBV7-2
J gene: TRBJ2-2
clone size: -
CDR3 DNA: TGTGCCAGCAGCTCGCCTCATGTCGGGGAGCTGTTTTTT
CDR3 protein: CASSSPHVGELFF

D gene: -
V gene: TRBV6-5
J gene: TRBJ2-7
clone size: -
CDR3 DNA: TGTGCCAGCAGTTACCTGAAACAGGGATCCTACGAGCAGTACTTC
CDR3 protein: CASSYLKQGSYEQYF

D gene: -
V gene: TRBV28
J gene: TRBJ2-3
clone size: -
CDR3 DNA: TGTGCCAGCAGTTTTACAGTCCCCTTAGATACGCAGTATTTT
CDR3 protein: CASSFTVPLDTQYF

D gene: TRBD1
V gene: TRBV6-6
J gene: TRBJ2-5
clone size: -
CDR3 DNA: TGTGCCAGCAGGGGGACAGAAATCCAAGAGACCCAGTACTTC
CDR3 protein: CASRGTEIQETQYF

D gene: TRBD2
V gene: TRBV6-5
J gene: TRBJ2-2
clone size: -
CDR3 DNA: TGTGCCAGCAGTCCGGGACTAGCGTTCACCGGGGAGCTGTTTTTT
CDR3 protein: CASSPGLAFTGELFF

D gene: TRBD2
V gene: TRBV9
J gene: TRBJ2-1
clone size: -
CDR3 DNA: TGTGCCAGCAGCGTAATTCTAGCGGGGGACTACAATGAGCAGTTCTTC
CDR3 protein: CASSVILAGDYNEQFF

D gene: TRBD1
V gene: TRBV2
J gene: TRBJ1-6
clone size: -
CDR3 DNA: TGTGCCAGCAGGCAGACAGGGAATCTTTCACCCCTCCACTTT
CDR3 protein: CASRQTGNLSPLHF

D gene: -
V gene: TRBV2
J gene: TRBJ2-5
clone size: -
CDR3 DNA: TGTGCCAGCAGTGCGCTGGGGCGAGAGACCCAGTACTTC
CDR3 protein: CASSALGRETQYF

D gene: -
V gene: TRBV27
J gene: TRBJ2-7
clone size: -
CDR3 DNA: TGTGCCAGCAGTAGATACAGGAGCTCCTACGAGCAGTACTTC
CDR3 protein: CASSRYRSSYEQYF

D gene: TRBD1
V gene: TRBV10-3
J gene: TRBJ2-1
clone size: -
CDR3 DNA: TGTGCCATCAGTGAGTACATCAGACAGGGCTCCTACAATGAGCAGTTCTTC
CDR3 protein: CAISEYIRQGSYNEQFF

D gene: TRBD2
V gene: TRBV27
J gene: TRBJ2-3
clone size: -
CDR3 DNA: TGTGCCAGCACCTTACCCCAGCGGGGGGGCGCAGATACGCAGTATTTT
CDR3 protein: CASTLPQRGGADTQYF

D gene: -
V gene: TRBV2
J gene: TRBJ2-7
clone size: -
CDR3 DNA: TGTGCCAGCAGAGGGCCCTACGAGCAGTACTTC
CDR3 protein: CASRGPYEQYF

D gene: TRBD1
V gene: TRBV9
J gene: TRBJ2-4
clone size: -
CDR3 DNA: TGTGCCAGCAGCGTAGTACCCCGACAGGGGTATTCCAAAAACATTCAGTACTTC
CDR3 protein: CASSVVPRQGYSKNIQYF

D gene: -
V gene: TRBV5-5
J gene: TRBJ2-3
clone size: once
CDR3 DNA: TGTGCCAGCAGCTTCCCGCCTAGCCGGGGGAGAGATACGCAGTATTTT
CDR3 protein: CASSFPPSRGRDTQYF

D gene: -
V gene: TRBV9
J gene: TRBJ2-3
clone size: -
CDR3 DNA: TGTGCCAGCAGCGTAGGAGGGGCCCTTAGCACAGATACGCAGTATTTT
CDR3 protein: CASSVGGALSTDTQYF

D gene: -
V gene: TRBV15
J gene: TRBJ2-2
clone size: -
CDR3 DNA: TGTGCCACCAGCACCTTAACCGGGGAGCTGTTTTTT
CDR3 protein: CATSTLTGELFF

D gene: -
V gene: TRBV5-1
J gene: TRBJ2-2
clone size: -
CDR3 DNA: TGCGCCAGCAGCCCTACCGGGACCGCTAACACCGGGGAGCTGTTTTTT
CDR3 protein: CASSPTGTANTGELFF